The 28 T cell receptor beta chains in this list originate from one sample, sequenced in a study of blood T cell repertoires in COVID-19. The assay was immunoSEQ multiplex PCR, and TCRdb's table has in-frame clones only and misses some. The data show 45,000 to 55,000 clones, more than 70% seen once. Sequenced input: peripheral blood. These receptors originate from a man aged 65 to 79 with active COVID-19.

The V gene is TRBV5-1, the J gene TRBJ2-1; 10 nucleotides align to TRBD2. The germline V gene has CDR1 SGHRS and CDR2 YFSETQ. J gave up 0 bases and V 4 bases, and 7 bases lay outside the gene matches. This CDR3 is built from 17 residues. In DNA, the CDR3 is TGCGCCAGCAGCCCCGGACTAGCGGTAAGCTCCTACAATGAGCAGTTCTTC. Amino acids: CASSPGLAVSSYNEQFF.

The rearrangement links TRBV19 to TRBJ1-2; no reliable D call. CDR1 is LNHDA and CDR2 is SQIVND in the germline V gene (reference sequence). V lost 9 bases, J lost 3 bases, and 17 bases lay in between. This CDR3 is 14 amino acids long. CDR3 protein: CASIHGGLDYGYTF. The CDR3 DNA follows: TGTGCCAGCATCCACGGAGGGTTGGACTATGGCTACACCTTC. The whole variable domain, filled in from reference TRBV19 and TRBJ1-2, reads DGGITQSPKYLFRKEGQNVTLSCEQNLNHDAMYWYRQDPGQGLRLIYYSQIVNDFQKGDIAEGYSVSREKKESFPLTVTSAQKNPTAFYLCASIHGGLDYGYTFGSGTRLTVV.

The chain couples TRBV29-1 to TRBJ1-1, with D possibly matching TRBD1 (6 bases). The germline V gene has CDR1 SQVTM and CDR2 ANQGSEA. This CDR3 contains 14 residues. V was cut by 4 bases and J by 3 bases, with 15 bases left in between. In nucleotides, the CDR3 is TGCAGCGTTGCCGGGGCAGGGGATTACACTGAAGCTTTCTTT. It specifies CSVAGAGDYTEAFF.

Notes on this clone: Different DNA sequences within this sample yield the same CDR3. J is TRBJ1-5 and V is TRBV3-1 (or the pseudogene TRBV3-2); D not certain. The CDR3 length is 12 residues. Between the trimmed V and J ends, which lost 1 base and 7 bases, there was a span of 5 bases. CDR1 and CDR2 from the germline V gene are LGHDT and YNNKEL (reference sequence). CDR3 amino acids: CASSQAGQPQHF. CDR3 DNA sequence: TGTGCCAGCAGCCAAGCCGGGCAGCCCCAGCATTTT.

This chain uses TRBV7-2 with TRBJ2-7; 14 nucleotides align to TRBD2. The ends lost 2 bases at V and 7 bases at J; junction bases unmatched: 10. The CDR3 has 17 residues. Germline V CDR1 and CDR2: SGHTA, FQGNSA. CDR3 in amino acids: CASSLRRTSGGRLEQYF. CDR3 DNA: TGTGCCAGCAGCTTAAGGCGGACTAGCGGGGGGCGGTTGGAGCAGTACTTC. Filled out from reference TRBV7-2 and TRBJ2-7, the complete variable domain reads GAGVSQSPSNKVTEKGKDVELRCDPISGHTALYWYRQSLGQGLEFLIYFQGNSAPDKSGLPSDRFSAERTGGSVSTLTIQRTQQEDSAVYLCASSLRRTSGGRLEQYFGPGTRLTVT.

This chain connects TRBV28 to TRBJ2-2, with D perhaps TRBD1 (5 bases). V was shortened by 6 bases and J by 4 bases, with 9 bases between the two germline ends. The CDR3 extends over 13 amino acids. CDR1 MDHEN and CDR2 SYDVKM come from the germline V gene. The CDR3 coding sequence is TGTGCCAGCAGCCGCAGGGTCACCGGGGAGCTGTTTTTT. Protein: CASSRRVTGELFF.

This chain joins TRBV4-3 and TRBJ2-5; D may be TRBD1 (5 bases). The CDR3 spans 14 residues. The germline CDR1 and CDR2 sequences are LGHNA and YSLEER. Trimming stripped 1 base from V and 7 bases from J, with 13 bases between. CDR3 sequence (DNA): TGCGCCAGCAGCCAAGGAGGCCAGGGTTGGACCCAGTACTTC. Its translation: CASSQGGQGWTQYF.

This sequence joins TRBV10-3 and TRBJ1-2; perhaps TRBD1 as D (5 bases). CDR3 length: 18 residues. Germline CDR1 and CDR2: ENHRY and SYGVKD. The germline V and J ends were trimmed by 3 bases and 3 bases, with 23 bases remaining between them. The CDR3 loop is CAISDMGLFKQADYGYTF. The CDR3 bases are TGTGCCATCAGTGATATGGGCTTATTTAAACAGGCCGACTATGGCTACACCTTC.

The chain carries TRBV5-1 and TRBJ2-1, with 8 bases lining up with TRBD2. Germline CDR1 SGHRS, CDR2 YFSETQ. The CDR3 has 13 amino acids. Trimming removed 7 bases from V and 5 bases from J; junction bases left unmatched: 5. CDR3 DNA: TGCGCCAGCGCCCGGGGGGGTAACAATGAGCAGTTCTTC. Amino acids: CASARGGNNEQFF.

There are a few counts of this clone. The gene calls are TRBV6-5 and TRBJ1-2; possible D gene TRBD1, 5 bases. CDR1 and CDR2 from the germline V gene are MNHEY and SVGAGI. V lost 6 bases to trimming and J lost 8 bases, with 13 bases between them. The length of the CDR3 is 12 residues. The CDR3 bases are TGTGCCAGCAGCCCGACGGGGGAAGGCTACACCTTC. It is translated as CASSPTGEGYTF.

The chain recombines TRBV3-1 (or the pseudogene TRBV3-2) with TRBJ1-2; D call uncertain. The CDR3 loop spans 14 amino acids. CDR1 is LGHDT, CDR2 YNNKEL, per germline (reference sequence). The germline V and J ends were trimmed by 0 bases and 5 bases, with 10 bases remaining between them. The CDR3 nucleotides are TGTGCCAGCAGCCAAGATGGGAGGGTATATGGCTACACCTTC. Residues: CASSQDGRVYGYTF.

This clone was counted once. This chain uses TRBV14 with TRBJ1-6, with D unresolved. The germline CDR1 and CDR2 sequences are SGHDN and FVKESK. This CDR3 has 13 amino acids. Trimming cost V 0 bases and J 7 bases, with 4 bases left between them. In DNA form, the CDR3 reads TGTGCCAGCAGCCAAGACCAGAATTCACCCCTCCACTTT. Amino acid sequence: CASSQDQNSPLHF.

This CDR3 is CAGRQGPYYGYTF. DNA for the CDR3: TGCGCCGGACGACAGGGACCATACTATGGCTACACCTTC. The V and J genes are TRBV10-1 and TRBJ1-2; 7 bases line up with TRBD1. Germline V gene sequence: CDR1 WNHNN, CDR2 SYGVQD (reference sequence). J lost 3 bases, V lost 11 bases, and 9 bases had no gene match. The CDR3 covers 13 residues.

The J gene is TRBJ2-3, the V gene TRBV4-3; 16 positions match TRBD2. The CDR3 totals 18 residues. The ends lost 3 bases at V and 4 bases at J; junction bases unmatched: 7. Germline lookup yields CDR1 LGHNA and CDR2 YSLEER. CDR3 amino acids: CASSQGTSGGAFPDTQYF. The CDR3 DNA reads as TGCGCCAGCAGCCAGGGGACTAGCGGGGGGGCCTTTCCAGATACGCAGTATTTT.

The rearrangement uses TRBV10-3 and TRBJ1-5; D call uncertain. V lost 4 bases, J lost 6 bases, and 7 bases lay in between. The CDR3 covers 12 residues. The germline gives CDR1 ENHRY, CDR2 SYGVKD. The CDR3 coding sequence is TGTGCCATCAGTGCCCCAGGTCAGCCCCAGCATTTT. This codes for CAISAPGQPQHF.

The chain couples TRBV12-2 to TRBJ1-2; no check of the table's D call, TRBD1, against the DNA was made. TRBV12-2 is shown as a pseudogene. This CDR3 spans 18 amino acids. The CDR3 loop is CASRRDRGRPTSNYGYTF. The CDR3 region has the DNA TGTGCAAGTCGCCGGGACAGGGGGCGGCCGACCTCGAACTATGGCTACACCTTC.

For the CDR3, the DNA is TGTGCCAGCAGTGAAAGAGGAACAGGAAAGGATCAGCCCCAGCATTTT. It encodes CASSERGTGKDQPQHF. The gene calls are TRBV6-1 and TRBJ1-5, with a tentative D call TRBD1 (5 bases). The germline gives CDR1 MNHNS, CDR2 SASEGT. Trimming stripped 2 bases from V and 5 bases from J, with 16 bases between. This CDR3 spans 16 amino acids.

The chain links TRBV7-3 to TRBJ1-6, with a tentative D call TRBD1 (5 bases). The germline V gene encodes CDR1 SGHTA and CDR2 FQGTGA. Deletions cut 2 bases from V and 6 bases from J, with 14 bases between. This CDR3 has 16 residues. The chain's CDR3 is CASSLGPDSANSPLHF. The CDR3 bases are TGTGCCAGCAGCTTAGGGCCAGACAGTGCTAATTCACCCCTCCACTTT.

V and J are TRBV12-3 or TRBV12-4 and TRBJ2-2, with D uncertain. Deletions cut 5 bases from V and 2 bases from J, with 3 bases between. The CDR3 is 12 residues long. CDR3 region: CASSTNTGELFF. Here the CDR3 DNA reads TGTGCCAGCAGTACAAACACCGGGGAGCTGTTTTTT.

The rearrangement joins TRBV29-1 to TRBJ2-5; 8 bases map to TRBD1. Germline V gives CDR1 SQVTM, CDR2 ANQGSEA. There are 13 residues in the CDR3. Trimming at V came to 6 bases and at J to 5 bases, leaving 8 bases not matched to a gene. In nucleotides, the CDR3 is TGCAGCGTAGCTGGACAGGGTGGTGAGACCCAGTACTTC. This sequence encodes CSVAGQGGETQYF.

The V call is TRBV10-3, the J call TRBJ2-7, with TRBD1 as a possible D gene (6 bases). Trimming took off 6 bases at V and 5 bases at J, with 17 bases between the two ends. Germline CDR1 and CDR2: ENHRY and SYGVKD. The CDR3 is 14 amino acids. This CDR3 is CAISPTGNDHEQYF. CDR3 DNA sequence: TGTGCCATCAGCCCGACAGGCAACGACCACGAGCAGTACTTC.

J is TRBJ1-5 and V is TRBV7-2; the D gene is possibly TRBD1 (6 bases). The CDR3 is made up of 15 amino acids. CDR1 SGHTA and CDR2 FQGNSA come from the germline V gene. Trimming left V 6 bases short and J 7 bases short, with 19 bases between. In DNA, the CDR3 is TGTGCCAGCAGTGTTAAACAGGGCTTAGGGCAGCCCCAGCATTTT. Translating it yields CASSVKQGLGQPQHF. Using reference TRBV7-2 and TRBJ1-5 for the parts outside the CDR3, the full variable domain is GAGVSQSPSNKVTEKGKDVELRCDPISGHTALYWYRQSLGQGLEFLIYFQGNSAPDKSGLPSDRFSAERTGGSVSTLTIQRTQQEDSAVYLCASSVKQGLGQPQHFGDGTRLSIL.

The chain has TRBV19 and TRBJ1-1, with D tentatively TRBD1 (6 bases). The V and J ends lost 7 bases and 5 bases respectively, with 17 bases between them. Germline-derived CDR1 and CDR2 are LNHDA and SQIVND (reference sequence). There are 14 residues in the CDR3. DNA of the CDR3: TGTGCCAGTAAAAGGGGGGGGCATCATACTGAAGCTTTCTTT. Translation: CASKRGGHHTEAFF.

This clone was detected only once. The chain joins TRBV11-3 to TRBJ2-3; D is undetermined. The germline V gene has CDR1 SGHNT and CDR2 YENEEA. The length of the CDR3 is 14 residues. V was trimmed by 0 bases and J by 1 base, leaving 5 bases between them. CDR3 coding DNA: TGTGCCAGCAGCTTAGATATCGGCACAGATACGCAGTATTTT. Translating it yields CASSLDIGTDTQYF.

The V gene is TRBV6-2 or TRBV6-3, the J gene TRBJ2-7; 9 bases map to TRBD1. V shed 5 bases and J 5 bases; nucleotides not matched to a gene: 7. The germline V gene encodes CDR1 MNHEY and CDR2 SVGEGT. The CDR3 is 14 residues long. CDR3 protein: CASSAGTGSHEQYF. The CDR3 nucleotides are TGTGCCAGCAGTGCCGGGACAGGGTCCCACGAGCAGTACTTC.

The CDR3 spells CASRLRFANTGELFF. The CDR3 DNA is TGCGCCAGCAGGCTACGCTTCGCGAACACCGGGGAGCTGTTTTTT. This sequence joins TRBV5-1 and TRBJ2-2; D is ambiguous. The CDR3 is 15 residues long. The germline V gene encodes CDR1 SGHRS and CDR2 YFSETQ. V lost 5 bases, J lost 0 bases, and 11 bases lay in between.

Points on this clone: The identical CDR3 is also encoded by other nucleotide sequences in the sample. The chain couples TRBV7-9 to TRBJ1-1, with D perhaps TRBD1 (6 bases). V gave up 0 bases and J gave up 6 bases, with 14 bases separating them. There are 15 residues in the CDR3. CDR1 is SEHNR and CDR2 is FQNEAQ in the germline V gene (reference sequence). The CDR3: CASSLARGGQPEAFF. In DNA form, the CDR3 reads TGTGCCAGCAGCTTAGCGCGGGGGGGGCAGCCTGAAGCTTTCTTT.

The chain joins TRBV4-2 to TRBJ1-2; unclear D gene. Trimming pared 0 bases from V and 4 bases from J, leaving 9 bases between. CDR1 and CDR2 (germline): LGHNA, YNFKEQ. The CDR3 is 14 residues long. The DNA of the CDR3 is TGTGCCAGCAGCCAAGATCAGACAATCTATGGCTACACCTTC. Translating it yields CASSQDQTIYGYTF.